The rows below give T cell receptor beta chains drawn from one sample of a study of cytomegalovirus exposure and HLA in healthy donors. Data came from immunoSEQ multiplex PCR; TCRdb stores just in-frame clones and leaves some out. This sample has 90,000 to 100,000 clones, with 55% to 75% found just once. Sequencing was carried out using PBMCs. Source of these receptors: a man aged 45-65 years in good health and CMV-seronegative. The CDR3 runs from the conserved cysteine through the conserved F or W. A D gene is named only where the DNA matches it firmly. Rows give clone size only sometimes, using once, few, many, or a class for an expanded clone.

>TRBJ1-4|.|TRBD1|TRBV28
TGTGCCAGCAGTCTCCTGTTGACAGGGGATCTCCAAAAACTGTTTTTT
CASSLLLTGDLQKLFF
>TRBJ1-1|.|TRBD1|TRBV30
TGTGCCTGGACCCGGACAGGGGGGGAGTACACTGAAGCTTTCTTT
CAWTRTGGEYTEAFF
>TRBJ2-1|.|TRBD2|TRBV7-3
TGTGCCAGCAGCTTAAAGGGCGGGGGGGCCTACAATGAGCAGTTCTTC
CASSLKGGGAYNEQFF
>TRBJ1-1|.|.|TRBV11-2
TGTGCCAGCAGCTTATATCAGGGAGGTTACACTGAAGCTTTCTTT
CASSLYQGGYTEAFF
>TRBJ2-5|once|.|TRBV9
TGTGCCAGCAGCGTAGGACAGTTGTACCAAGAGACCCAGTACTTC
CASSVGQLYQETQYF
>TRBJ1-5|.|.|TRBV7-8
TGTGCCAGGACCCTTGGGGAGGTCCGGAATCAGCCCCAGCATTTT
CARTLGEVRNQPQHF
>TRBJ2-1|.|TRBD2|TRBV5-4
TGTGCCAGCAGACCGGGACTAGCGGGGGGGAACGCATACAATGAGCAGTTCTTC
CASRPGLAGGNAYNEQFF
>TRBJ1-5|once|TRBD1|TRBV19
TGTGCCAGTAGTATGACAGGGAATCAGCCCCAGCATTTT
CASSMTGNQPQHF
>TRBJ1-5|.|.|TRBV5-6
TGTGCCAGCAGCAACAGGGTCTGGGGCAGCAATCAGCCCCAGCATTTT
CASSNRVWGSNQPQHF
>TRBJ1-4|once|TRBD1|TRBV7-2
TGTGCCAGCAGCTTAGGGGACAGGGATAATGAAAAACTGTTTTTT
CASSLGDRDNEKLFF
>TRBJ1-1|.|.|TRBV5-1
TGCGCCAGCACTGAGGGGGTGAACACTGAAGCTTTCTTT
CASTEGVNTEAFF
>TRBJ2-7|.|TRBD2|TRBV7-3
TGTGCCAGCAGCTTAGCGGGGGGGCCCTACGAGCAGTACTTC
CASSLAGGPYEQYF
>TRBJ2-3|few|TRBD1|TRBV9
TGTGCCAGCAGCGTTAAGACAGGGATCACAGATACGCAGTATTTT
CASSVKTGITDTQYF
>TRBJ2-3|.|TRBD1|TRBV2
TGTGCCAGCAGTGCACAGGGGGGCACAGATACGCAGTATTTT
CASSAQGGTDTQYF
>TRBJ2-1|.|.|TRBV28
TGTGCCAGCAAGCAGGGGTTGACGGTCAATGAGCAGTTCTTC
CASKQGLTVNEQFF
>TRBJ1-2|.|.|TRBV29-1
TGCAGCGTTTCACGCGCTCCGAACTATGGCTACACCTTC
CSVSRAPNYGYTF
>TRBJ1-4|few|.|TRBV10-3
TGTGCCATCAGGGACAGCCCCCGTAATGAAAAACTGTTTTTT
CAIRDSPRNEKLFF
>TRBJ1-2|.|TRBD1|TRBV7-2
TGTGCCAGCAGCTTCGACAGGGTTTATCATGGCTACACCTTC
CASSFDRVYHGYTF
>TRBJ2-5|.|TRBD2|TRBV2
TGTGCCAGCAGTGGGGTTAGCGGGGGACAAGAGACCCAGTACTTC
CASSGVSGGQETQYF
>TRBJ1-5|few|.|TRBV30
TGTGCCTGGAGTGTTGAGATCTCACTAGGGCCCCAGCATTTT
CAWSVEISLGPQHF
>TRBJ1-1|.|TRBD1|TRBV11-2
TGTGCCAGCAGATCCTACAGGGGGAACACTGAAGCTTTCTTT
CASRSYRGNTEAFF
>TRBJ1-4|once|.|TRBV11-3
TGTGCCAGCAGCTTAGGAGGAGACAGCGAAAAACTGTTTTTT
CASSLGGDSEKLFF
>TRBJ2-3|.|TRBD2|TRBV7-2
TGTGCCAGCAGCTTCCAGGCTAGCGGGGGTCTCACAGATACGCAGTATTTT
CASSFQASGGLTDTQYF
>TRBJ1-1|.|.|TRBV6-1
TGTGCCAGCAGTGAAGGGACAGTCGGCGAAGCTTTCTTT
CASSEGTVGEAFF
>TRBJ2-3|few|TRBD2|TRBV6-1
TGTGCCAGCAGTGAAGCGAGGCTAGCGGGGACCACAGATACGCAGTATTTT
CASSEARLAGTTDTQYF
>TRBJ1-5|.|.|TRBV2
TGTGCCAGCAGTAGGGAGTTTAGGGATCAGCCCCAGCATTTT
CASSREFRDQPQHF
>TRBJ2-5|once|.|TRBV27
TGTGCCAGCAGCCTGTCCGGGTCGGCGGGGTGGTTTCAAGAGACCCAGTACTTC
CASSLSGSAGWFQETQYF
>TRBJ2-3|.|.|TRBV7-2
TGTGCCAGCAGCCCTTGGACAGACACAGATACGCAGTATTTT
CASSPWTDTDTQYF
>TRBJ1-4|.|.|TRBV4-2
TGTGCCAGCAGCCAAGTTTCGCAGGGGAGTGAAAAACTGTTTTTT
CASSQVSQGSEKLFF
>TRBJ1-5|few|.|TRBV6-5
TGTGCCAGCATCCACCGATTTCCTAGAAAACAGCCCCAGCATTTT
CASIHRFPRKQPQHF
>TRBJ1-5|few|.|TRBV28
TGTGCCAGCAGTTCAACCAGGCCCCAGCATTTT
CASSSTRPQHF
>TRBJ1-1|.|TRBD1|TRBV5-5
TGTGCCAGCAGCTCGACAGGGAGAGGACGCCCTGAAGCTTTCTTT
CASSSTGRGRPEAFF
>TRBJ1-5|.|.|TRBV4-2
TGTGCCAGCAGCCAAGAATCAGGACAAATTAATCAGCCCCAGCATTTT
CASSQESGQINQPQHF
>TRBJ2-1|.|TRBD2|TRBV7-2
TGTGCCAGCAGCTTCTCTAGCGGGGGGGCCCGTGAGCAGTTCTTC
CASSFSSGGAREQFF
>TRBJ2-3|few|.|TRBV2
TGTGCCAGCAGTGCTGGAGCAGATACGCAGTATTTT
CASSAGADTQYF
>TRBJ1-2|.|TRBD1|TRBV5-6
TGTGCCAGCAGCTTGGCGCAGGGGGCGGCTGGCTACACCTTC
CASSLAQGAAGYTF
>TRBJ1-2|.|.|TRBV5-1
TGCGCCAGCAGCTATGGGGCAGACTTCTATGGCTACACCTTC
CASSYGADFYGYTF
>TRBJ2-5|.|TRBD2|TRBV5-4
TGTGCCAGCAGCTCCTCAGGGCGGGGAGGGCAAGAGACCCAGTACTTC
CASSSSGRGGQETQYF
>TRBJ2-1|.|.|TRBV6-4
TGTGCCAGCCCTCGTGGCAGGGTAAAGGAGCAGTTCTTC
CASPRGRVKEQFF
>TRBJ1-5|.|.|TRBV2
TGTGCCAGCAGTGAAGACCTTCCAGGGCAAAATCAGCCCCAGCATTTT
CASSEDLPGQNQPQHF
>TRBJ1-5|.|.|TRBV10-3
TGTGCCATCAGTGAGTCGACTTGGGATCAGCCCCAGCATTTT
CAISESTWDQPQHF
>TRBJ1-4|.|TRBD1|TRBV19
TGTGCCAGTAGTAAATACCCGGGACAGGGGGGATTTAATGAAAAACTGTTTTTT
CASSKYPGQGGFNEKLFF
>TRBJ1-2|.|TRBD1|TRBV5-1
TGCGCCAGCAGCTCGACGACAGGGAACTATGGCTACACCTTC
CASSSTTGNYGYTF
>TRBJ1-4|.|.|TRBV11-1
TGTGCCAGCAGCTTAGACCGCTTCAGGGAAGACGAAAAACTGTTTTTT
CASSLDRFREDEKLFF
>TRBJ1-2|once|.|TRBV4-1
TGCGCCAGCAGCCTCCAGGGGTTTGGCTATGGCTACACCTTC
CASSLQGFGYGYTF
>TRBJ2-1|.|TRBD2|TRBV5-1
TGCGCCAGCAGCCTCATTAGCGGGGTCTCCTACAATGAGCAGTTCTTC
CASSLISGVSYNEQFF
>TRBJ1-3|once|TRBD1|TRBV5-4
TGTGCCAGCAGCTTACAGGGGAGCTCTGGAAACACCATATATTTT
CASSLQGSSGNTIYF